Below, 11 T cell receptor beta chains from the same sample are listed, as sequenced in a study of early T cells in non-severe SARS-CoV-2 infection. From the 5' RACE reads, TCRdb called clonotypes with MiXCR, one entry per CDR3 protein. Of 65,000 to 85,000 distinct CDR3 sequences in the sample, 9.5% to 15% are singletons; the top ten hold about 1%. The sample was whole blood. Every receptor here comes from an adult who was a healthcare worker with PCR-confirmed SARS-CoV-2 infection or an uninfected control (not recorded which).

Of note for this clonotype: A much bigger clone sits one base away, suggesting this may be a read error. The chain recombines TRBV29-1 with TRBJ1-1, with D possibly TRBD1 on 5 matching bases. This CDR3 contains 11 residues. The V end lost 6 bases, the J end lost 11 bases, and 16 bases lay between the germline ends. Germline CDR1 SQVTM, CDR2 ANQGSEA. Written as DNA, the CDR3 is TGCAGCGTCATGCTGAAGGGGCTGGCTTTCTTT. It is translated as CSVMLKGLAFF.

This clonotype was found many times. The CDR3 loop reads CASSHYNLGGIINEQFF. CDR3 nucleotides: TGTGCCAGCAGCCATTACAATTTGGGGGGGATCATTAATGAGCAGTTCTTC. V gene TRBV27 combines with J gene TRBJ2-1, with 7 bases lining up with TRBD2. The ends lost 6 bases at V and 7 bases at J; junction bases unmatched: 18. The CDR3 length is 17 residues. Germline V gene sequence: CDR1 MNHEY, CDR2 SMNVEV (reference sequence).

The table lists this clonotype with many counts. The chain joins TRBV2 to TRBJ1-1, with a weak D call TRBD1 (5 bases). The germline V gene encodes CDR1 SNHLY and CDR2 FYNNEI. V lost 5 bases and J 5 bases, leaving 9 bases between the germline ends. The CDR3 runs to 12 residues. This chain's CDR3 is CASSWGGTEAFF. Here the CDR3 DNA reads TGTGCCAGCAGTTGGGGCGGAACTGAAGCTTTCTTT.

CDR3 nucleotide sequence: TGCAGCGTTTTGGCATCAGGGCCGAATACGCAGTATTTT. Its translation is CSVLASGPNTQYF. This chain joins TRBV29-1 and TRBJ2-3, with a weak D call TRBD1 (5 bases). From germline, CDR1 is SQVTM and CDR2 ANQGSEA. Trimming took off 5 bases at V and 7 bases at J, with 16 bases between the two ends. CDR3 length equals 13 residues.

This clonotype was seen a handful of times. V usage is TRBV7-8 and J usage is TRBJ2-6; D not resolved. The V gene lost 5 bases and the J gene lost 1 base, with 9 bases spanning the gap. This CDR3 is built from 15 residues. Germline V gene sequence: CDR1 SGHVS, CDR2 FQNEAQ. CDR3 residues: CASSPRISGANVLTF. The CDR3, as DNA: TGTGCCAGCAGCCCGCGGATTTCTGGGGCCAACGTCCTGACTTTC.

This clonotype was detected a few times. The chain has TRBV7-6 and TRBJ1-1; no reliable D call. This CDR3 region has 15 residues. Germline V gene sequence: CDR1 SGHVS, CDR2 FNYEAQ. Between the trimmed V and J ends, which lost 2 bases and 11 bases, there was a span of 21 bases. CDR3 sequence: CASSLSNSLTAAAFF. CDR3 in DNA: TGTGCCAGCAGCTTATCGAACTCCCTTACAGCTGCGGCTTTCTTT. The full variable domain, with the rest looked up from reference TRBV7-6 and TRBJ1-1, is GAGVSQSPRYKVTKRGQDVALRCDPISGHVSLYWYRQALGQGPEFLTYFNYEAQQDKSGLPNDRFSAERPEGSISTLTIQRTEQRDSAMYRCASSLSNSLTAAAFFGQGTRLTVV.

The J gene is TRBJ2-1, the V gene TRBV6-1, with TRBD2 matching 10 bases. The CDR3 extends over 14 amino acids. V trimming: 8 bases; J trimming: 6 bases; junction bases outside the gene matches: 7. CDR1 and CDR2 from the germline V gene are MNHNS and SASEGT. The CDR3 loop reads CASSLLAGTNEQFF. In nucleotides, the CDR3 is TGTGCCAGCTCTTTACTAGCGGGGACCAATGAGCAGTTCTTC.

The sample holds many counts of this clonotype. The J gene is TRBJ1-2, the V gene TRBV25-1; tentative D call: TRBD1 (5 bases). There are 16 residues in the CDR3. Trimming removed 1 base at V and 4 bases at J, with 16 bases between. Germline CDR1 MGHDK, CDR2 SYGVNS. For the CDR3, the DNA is TGTGCCAGCAGTGAATTAAGGGACGGAGGGGTCTATGGCTACACCTTC. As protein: CASSELRDGGVYGYTF.

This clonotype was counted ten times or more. The CDR3 sequence is CAISEEASGVYSYEQYF. The CDR3 nucleotides read TGTGCCATCAGTGAGGAGGCTAGCGGGGTGTACTCCTACGAGCAGTACTTC. V and J are TRBV10-3 and TRBJ2-7, with 9 positions matching TRBD2. The V gene end was trimmed by 2 bases and the J gene end by 0 bases; junction bases not matched to a gene: 8. This CDR3 is 17 amino acids long. Germline lookup yields CDR1 ENHRY and CDR2 SYGVKD.

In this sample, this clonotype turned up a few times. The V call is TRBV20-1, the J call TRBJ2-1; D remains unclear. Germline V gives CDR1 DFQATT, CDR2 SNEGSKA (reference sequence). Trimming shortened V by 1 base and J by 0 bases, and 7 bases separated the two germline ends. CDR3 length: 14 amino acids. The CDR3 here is CSARGTSSYNEQFF. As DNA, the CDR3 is TGCAGTGCTAGAGGAACGAGCTCCTACAATGAGCAGTTCTTC.

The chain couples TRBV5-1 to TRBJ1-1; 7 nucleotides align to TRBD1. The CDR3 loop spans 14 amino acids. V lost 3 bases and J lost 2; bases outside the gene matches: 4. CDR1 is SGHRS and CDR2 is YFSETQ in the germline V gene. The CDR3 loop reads CASSSQGGNTEAFF. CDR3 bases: TGCGCCAGCAGCTCCCAGGGGGGAAACACTGAAGCTTTCTTT.